This T cell receptor beta chain was observed in a study of human T cells and chemical hapten exposure. The wider study: Per-sample TCR yield variability stemmed mainly from small pooled library volume differences. General study findings and limits: DPC sensitization did not alter TCRs above 1 in 1000 frequency.

Library construction involved attaching unique molecular identifiers to individual cDNA molecules, which allowed quantitative, reproducible TCR counting. Original methodology: Sequenced samples showed a median of around 100,000 TCRs each, with counts running from around 24,000 to 710,000. TCRdb reprocessed the RACE reads with MiXCR, giving one entry per CDR3 protein. These V and J calls derive from TCRdb rather than the authors' analysis. The sample lists about 50,000 distinct CDR3 sequences; about 4.5% were seen once. Germline CDR1 SEHNR, CDR2 FQNEAQ (reference sequence). The CDR3 contains 14 residues. V dropped 5 bases and J dropped 4 bases, with 15 bases sitting between them. This clonotype was recorded many times. What it binds is not known. The time point is: healthy volunteer bleed at 2 weeks. Someone pulled total RNA out of unfractionated whole blood.

The sample consisted of whole blood. The chain carries TRBV7-9 and TRBJ2-7; D could derive from TRBD1 or TRBD2 (7 bases each). This receptor was identified in a female donor in good health. Some clones in this sample may be carry-over from other donors' samples. CDR3 residues: CASSPGGARYEQYF. The CDR3 DNA reads as TGTGCCAGCAGCCCAGGGGGGGCCAGGTACGAGCAGTACTTC.